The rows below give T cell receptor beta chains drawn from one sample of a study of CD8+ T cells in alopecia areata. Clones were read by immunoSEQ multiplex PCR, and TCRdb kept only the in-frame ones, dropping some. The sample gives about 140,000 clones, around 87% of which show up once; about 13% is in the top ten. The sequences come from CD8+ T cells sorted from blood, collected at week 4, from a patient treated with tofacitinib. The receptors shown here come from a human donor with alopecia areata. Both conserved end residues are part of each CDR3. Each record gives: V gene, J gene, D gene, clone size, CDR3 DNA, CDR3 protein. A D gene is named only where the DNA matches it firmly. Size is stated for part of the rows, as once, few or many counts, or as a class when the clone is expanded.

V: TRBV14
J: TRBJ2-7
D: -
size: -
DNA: TGTGCCAGCAGCCATGCGACGTACGAGCAGTACTTC
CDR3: CASSHATYEQYF

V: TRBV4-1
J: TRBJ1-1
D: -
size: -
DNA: TGCGCCAGCAGCCAATGGGGGGGAACTGAAGCTTTCTTT
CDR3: CASSQWGGTEAFF

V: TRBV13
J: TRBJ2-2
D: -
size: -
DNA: TGTGCCAGCCTGACACGAAATAAAAACACCGGGGAGCTGTTTTTT
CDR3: CASLTRNKNTGELFF

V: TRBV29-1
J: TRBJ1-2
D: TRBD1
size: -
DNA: TGCAGCGTCGACACAGGGGGGAATGAGGGCTACACCTTC
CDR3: CSVDTGGNEGYTF

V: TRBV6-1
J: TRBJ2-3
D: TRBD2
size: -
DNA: TGTGCCAGCAGGGGAGGACTAGCGGGCACAGATACGCAGTATTTT
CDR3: CASRGGLAGTDTQYF

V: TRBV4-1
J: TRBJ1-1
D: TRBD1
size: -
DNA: TGCGCCAGCACCGACGGGACAGGGATCACTGAAGCTTTCTTT
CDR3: CASTDGTGITEAFF

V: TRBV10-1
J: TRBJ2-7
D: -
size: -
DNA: TGCGCCAGCAGTGATGGTTACGAGCAGTACTTC
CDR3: CASSDGYEQYF

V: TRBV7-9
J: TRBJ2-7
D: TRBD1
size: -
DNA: TGTGCCAGCAGCCCTCGGACAGGGTTTACCTACGAGCAGTACTTC
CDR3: CASSPRTGFTYEQYF

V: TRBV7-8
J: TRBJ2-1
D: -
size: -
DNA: TGTGCCAGCAGCTTAGGTCCTAGCTCCTACAATGAGCAGTTCTTC
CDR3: CASSLGPSSYNEQFF

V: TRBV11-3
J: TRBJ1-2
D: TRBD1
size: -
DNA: TGTGCCAGCAGCTCGTCCGGGACAGTCCGTTCTAACTATGGCTACACCTTC
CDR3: CASSSSGTVRSNYGYTF

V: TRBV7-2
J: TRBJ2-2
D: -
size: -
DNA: TGTGCCAGCAGCTTAGAGGGCGGACCGCTGTTTTTT
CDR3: CASSLEGGPLFF

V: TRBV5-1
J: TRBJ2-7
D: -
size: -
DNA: TGCGCCAGCAGCTTGTCCGGATACGAGCAGTACTTC
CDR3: CASSLSGYEQYF

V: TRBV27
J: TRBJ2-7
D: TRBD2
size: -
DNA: TGTGCCAGCAGTTTAGGGGACTACTACGAGCAGTACTTC
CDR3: CASSLGDYYEQYF

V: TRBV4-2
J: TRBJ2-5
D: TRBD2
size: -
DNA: TGTGCCAGCAGCCAAACTAGCGCCACGATGACAGAGACCCAGTACTTC
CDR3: CASSQTSATMTETQYF

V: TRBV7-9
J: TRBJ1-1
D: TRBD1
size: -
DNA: TGTGCCAGCAGCCGGACAGGGCAGATTGAAGCTTTCTTT
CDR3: CASSRTGQIEAFF

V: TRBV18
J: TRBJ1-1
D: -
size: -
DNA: TGTGCCAGCTCACCACGGGCAGGGTCCATGAACACTGAAGCTTTCTTT
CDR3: CASSPRAGSMNTEAFF

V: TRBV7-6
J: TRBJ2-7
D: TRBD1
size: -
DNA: TGTGCCAGCAGCTCCGGACAGGGGGGGTACGAGCAGTACTTC
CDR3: CASSSGQGGYEQYF

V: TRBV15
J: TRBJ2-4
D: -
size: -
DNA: TGTGCCACCAGCAGAGTAGGAATACTAGCCAAAAACATTCAGTACTTC
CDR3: CATSRVGILAKNIQYF

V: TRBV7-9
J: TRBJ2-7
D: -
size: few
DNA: TGTGCCAGCAGTGATCTTGCGGGGCAAATTAGCTCCTACGAGCAGTACTTC
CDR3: CASSDLAGQISSYEQYF

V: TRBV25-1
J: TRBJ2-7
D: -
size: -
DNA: TGTGCCAGCAGTCCACTAGCAGGTTACGAGCAGTACTTC
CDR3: CASSPLAGYEQYF

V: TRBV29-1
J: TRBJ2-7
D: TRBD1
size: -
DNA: TGCAGCGTTGAAGCGAATCGGAAGGGGGCTCGCTACGAGCAGTACTTC
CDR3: CSVEANRKGARYEQYF

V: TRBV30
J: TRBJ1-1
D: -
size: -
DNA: TGTGCCTGGAATCCCCCTTTAGGGACACTGAACACTGAAGCTTTCTTT
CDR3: CAWNPPLGTLNTEAFF

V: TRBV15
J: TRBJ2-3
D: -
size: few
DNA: TGTGCCACCACTTACAACCGAGGAGGTTCAGATACGCAGTATTTT
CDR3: CATTYNRGGSDTQYF

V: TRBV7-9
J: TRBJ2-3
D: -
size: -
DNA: TGTGCCAGCAGCCCTAACCTGGACATCGATACGCAGTATTTT
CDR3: CASSPNLDIDTQYF

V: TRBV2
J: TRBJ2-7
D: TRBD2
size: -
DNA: TGTGCCAGCAGCCCGGGACTAGACTACGAGCAGTACTTC
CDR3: CASSPGLDYEQYF

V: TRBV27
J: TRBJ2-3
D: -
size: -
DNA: TGTGCCAGCAGTTTATCTGTTGGGGTGGGGATAACAGATACGCAGTATTTT
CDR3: CASSLSVGVGITDTQYF

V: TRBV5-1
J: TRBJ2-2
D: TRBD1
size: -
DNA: TGCGCCAGCAGCTGGACAGGGTCCGGGGAGCTGTTTTTT
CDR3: CASSWTGSGELFF